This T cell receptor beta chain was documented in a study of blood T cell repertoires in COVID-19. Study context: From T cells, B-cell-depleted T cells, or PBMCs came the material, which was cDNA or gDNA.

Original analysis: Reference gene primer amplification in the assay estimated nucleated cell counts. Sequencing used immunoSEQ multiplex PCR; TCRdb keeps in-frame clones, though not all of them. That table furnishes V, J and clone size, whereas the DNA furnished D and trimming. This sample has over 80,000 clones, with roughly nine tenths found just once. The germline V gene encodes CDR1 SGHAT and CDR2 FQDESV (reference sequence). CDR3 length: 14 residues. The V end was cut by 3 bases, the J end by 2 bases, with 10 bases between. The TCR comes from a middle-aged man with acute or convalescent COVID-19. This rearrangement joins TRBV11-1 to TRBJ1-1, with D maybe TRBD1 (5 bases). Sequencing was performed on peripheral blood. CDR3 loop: CASSLQGRNTEAFF. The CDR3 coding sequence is TGTGCCAGCAGCTTGCAGGGAAGAAACACTGAAGCTTTCTTT.